This T cell receptor beta chain was observed in a study of blood T cell repertoires in COVID-19. Whole-study context: The cDNA or gDNA used as material had been derived from T cells, B-cell-depleted T cells, or PBMCs.

Profiled with immunoSEQ multiplex PCR; TCRdb holds only in-frame clones, not every one. This sample yields 150,000 or so clones, of which less than 90% are seen a single time; about 26% belongs to the top ten. V gave up 1 base and J gave up 1 base, with 7 bases separating them. The CDR3 is 14 amino acids. The germline V gene has CDR1 LNHDA and CDR2 SQIVND (reference sequence). This TCR derives from a man in his sixties with acute or convalescent COVID-19. V usage is TRBV19 and J usage is TRBJ2-5; possibly TRBD1 for D (5 bases). The sample consisted of peripheral blood. The CDR3 nucleotides are TGTGCCAGTAGTATAGCAGGGCTCCAAGAGACCCAGTACTTC. Amino acid sequence: CASSIAGLQETQYF.